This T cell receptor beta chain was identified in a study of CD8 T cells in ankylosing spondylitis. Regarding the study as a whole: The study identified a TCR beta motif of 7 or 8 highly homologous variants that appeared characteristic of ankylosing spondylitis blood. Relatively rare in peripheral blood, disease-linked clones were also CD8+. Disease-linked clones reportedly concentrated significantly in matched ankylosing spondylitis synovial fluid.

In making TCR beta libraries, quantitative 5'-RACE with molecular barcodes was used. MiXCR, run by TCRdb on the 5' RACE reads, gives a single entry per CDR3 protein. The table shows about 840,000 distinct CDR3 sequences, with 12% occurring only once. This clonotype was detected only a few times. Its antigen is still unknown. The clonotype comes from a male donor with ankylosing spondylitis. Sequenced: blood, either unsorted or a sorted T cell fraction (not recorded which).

CDR3 residues: CASGDYRGRSNQPQHF. The CDR3 bases are TGTGCCAGCGGAGACTACAGGGGGCGTAGCAATCAGCCCCAGCATTTT. The V and J genes are TRBV27 and TRBJ1-5, with TRBD1 matching over 9 bases. Germline CDR1 MNHEY, CDR2 SMNVEV (reference sequence). V was pared by 8 bases and J by 0 bases, with 8 bases of the junction left unmatched. The CDR3 spans 16 residues.